This TCR beta chain is drawn from a study of cytomegalovirus exposure and HLA in healthy donors. Findings and limits, study-wide: V- and J-gene trimming in TCR beta was tied to a missense DCLRE1C variant by an analysis performed later.

With respect to this clone: Antigen: not known.

Germline CDR1 reads SGHRS; CDR2 reads YFSETQ. This CDR3 spans 15 amino acids. V trimming: 3 bases; J trimming: 8 bases; junction bases outside the gene matches: 7. Amplification used 60 Vbeta primers and 13 Jbeta primers. The method was immunoSEQ multiplex PCR; TCRdb's version includes in-frame clones alone and lacks a portion of them. This sample has some 210,000 clones, with around four fifths found just once. Source material: PBMCs. The chain joins TRBV5-1 to TRBJ2-1; the match to TRBD2 covers 11 bases. The clonotype was recovered from a woman aged 50 to 65 in good health and CMV-seropositive. The CDR3 loop reads CASSWRVAGGDEQFF. The CDR3 nucleotides read TGCGCCAGCAGCTGGCGGGTAGCGGGGGGGGATGAGCAGTTCTTC.